The 26 T cell receptor beta chains below come from one sample, sequenced in a study of blood T cell repertoires in COVID-19. This table comes from immunoSEQ multiplex PCR, and its TCRdb copy is limited to in-frame clones, with some not included. The table has 55,000 to 85,000 clones, more than 65% seen once. Input material: peripheral blood. These TCRs come from a woman aged 70-85 years with acute or convalescent COVID-19.

The chain employs TRBV11-2 and TRBJ2-7; TRBD2 aligns across 7 bases. This CDR3 spans 17 amino acids. Germline CDR1 is SGHAT and CDR2 is FQNNGV. J lost 2 bases, V lost 4 bases, and 14 bases had no gene match. The CDR3 here is CASSSPRHREATYEQYF. The CDR3 DNA sequence: TGTGCCAGCAGCTCTCCAAGACACCGGGAGGCAACCTACGAGCAGTACTTC. Full variable domain (outside the CDR3, taken from reference TRBV11-2 and TRBJ2-7): EAGVAQSPRYKIIEKRQSVAFWCNPISGHATLYWYQQILGQGPKLLIQFQNNGVVDDSQLPKDRFSAERLKGVDSTLKIQPAKLEDSAVYLCASSSPRHREATYEQYFGPGTRLTVT.

This chain connects TRBV28 to TRBJ1-2; TRBD1 aligns across 8 bases. Germline loops: CDR1 MDHEN, CDR2 SYDVKM. This CDR3 contains 14 residues. Germline trimming cut 3 bases from V and 4 bases from J; bases unmatched to any gene: 4. CDR3 loop: CASSFNRGIYGYTF. CDR3 nucleotides: TGTGCCAGCAGTTTTAACAGGGGGATCTATGGCTACACCTTC.

This chain links TRBV27 with TRBJ1-5, with 8 bases fitting TRBD1. The CDR3 has 15 amino acids. Germline V gives CDR1 MNHEY, CDR2 SMNVEV (reference sequence). With 5 bases clipped from V and 6 bases from J, the junction kept 9 bases outside the gene matches. The DNA for the CDR3 is TGTGCCAGCAGTCTAAGACAGGGGTTAAGTCAGCCCCAGCATTTT. Encoded protein: CASSLRQGLSQPQHF.

The V and J genes are TRBV7-8 and TRBJ1-1; D might be TRBD1 (5 bases). Germline values: CDR1 SGHVS, CDR2 FQNEAQ. This CDR3 is 15 amino acids long. Trimming pared 7 bases from V and 3 bases from J, leaving 18 bases between. The CDR3 DNA follows: TGTGCCAGCAAAATTTTGCGGGGGAAGGACACTGAAGCTTTCTTT. Protein product: CASKILRGKDTEAFF.

The chain couples TRBV11-2 to TRBJ1-5; D ambiguous. The CDR3 covers 18 residues. The V and J ends lost 1 base and 0 bases respectively, with 16 bases between them. In germline, CDR1 is SGHAT, CDR2 FQNNGV. CDR3 coding DNA: TGTGCCAGCAGCTTAGGTAGCCTGCTGAATTATAGCAATCAGCCCCAGCATTTT. This encodes CASSLGSLLNYSNQPQHF.

The genes are TRBV19 and TRBJ2-3; the match to TRBD1 covers 10 bases. The CDR3 spans 17 residues. Per germline, CDR1 LNHDA and CDR2 SQIVND (reference sequence). J gave up 3 bases and V 4 bases, and 10 bases lay outside the gene matches. CDR3 residues: CASSTGQGLRRTDTQYF. The CDR3 nucleotides are TGTGCCAGTAGTACGGGACAGGGGTTAAGGAGGACAGATACGCAGTATTTT.

The chain couples TRBV3-1 (or the pseudogene TRBV3-2) to TRBJ2-5, with 8 bases identical to TRBD1. This CDR3 contains 16 residues. Trimming took 4 bases from V and 1 from J; bases not matched to a gene: 8. Per the germline V gene, CDR1 is LGHDT and CDR2 is YNNKEL (reference sequence). The CDR3 DNA sequence: TGTGCCAGCAGCCGTCCCGGACAGGGCCTCCAAGAGACCCAGTACTTC. This codes for CASSRPGQGLQETQYF.

This clone was seen a handful of times. V is TRBV30 and J is TRBJ1-3; D is uncertain. Germline CDR1 reads GTSNPN; CDR2 reads SVGIG (reference sequence). There are 13 residues in the CDR3. V lost 4 bases, J lost 0 bases, and 7 bases lay in between. CDR3 bases: TGTGCCTGGAATGTGGCCTCTGGAAACACCATATATTTT. Encoded protein: CAWNVASGNTIYF.

This clone was counted between two and nine times. The chain uses TRBV3-1 (or the pseudogene TRBV3-2) and TRBJ1-1, with TRBD1 identical over 9 bases. CDR1 is LGHDT and CDR2 is YNNKEL in the germline V gene (reference sequence). V trimming: 3 bases; J trimming: 10 bases; junction bases outside the gene matches: 9. The CDR3 has 14 amino acids. This CDR3 is CASSHGGQGVGAFF. The CDR3 region has the DNA TGTGCCAGCAGCCATGGGGGACAGGGTGTCGGAGCTTTCTTT.

The chain is built from TRBV5-1 and TRBJ1-4; 7 bases fit TRBD1. Germline CDR1 and CDR2: SGHRS and YFSETQ. Unmatched junction bases numbered 8, after V lost 4 bases and J lost 5 bases. The CDR3 contains 15 residues. The chain's CDR3 is CASSPVTGSNEKLFF. In DNA, the CDR3 is TGCGCCAGCAGCCCGGTGACAGGGAGCAATGAAAAACTGTTTTTT.

The CDR3 region is CAISEGTGGAETQYF. Written as DNA, the CDR3 is TGTGCCATCAGTGAGGGGACAGGGGGCGCCGAGACCCAGTACTTC. The chain uses TRBV10-3 and TRBJ2-5; 12 nucleotides agree with TRBD1. The V gene's germline CDR1 is ENHRY and CDR2 SYGVKD. V lost 2 bases to trimming and J lost 5 bases; unmatched junction nucleotides: 3. This CDR3 has 15 amino acids.

The chain has TRBV4-1 and TRBJ2-1; 9 bases fit TRBD2. The V and J ends lost 3 bases and 2 bases, in that order; junction bases with no gene match: 5. CDR3 size: 16 residues. Germline CDR1 MGHRA, CDR2 YSYEKL. CDR3 protein: CASSQQAGGTYNEQFF. The CDR3 DNA is TGCGCCAGCAGCCAGCAAGCGGGAGGAACCTACAATGAGCAGTTCTTC.

This clone was seen just once. V and J are TRBV7-2 and TRBJ2-7, with a possible D match to TRBD2 (5 bases). Germline CDR1 is SGHTA and CDR2 is FQGNSA. This CDR3 contains 16 residues. The V and J ends lost 0 bases and 5 bases respectively, with 17 bases between them. The CDR3 DNA sequence: TGTGCCAGCAGCTTAGCCACAGCATATTCGGGGAACGAGCAGTACTTC. Encoded protein: CASSLATAYSGNEQYF.

This clone was counted between two and nine times. The chain joins TRBV5-8 to TRBJ1-5; TRBD1 might be the D (5 bases). The CDR3 is 13 amino acids. Germline values: CDR1 SGHTS, CDR2 YDEGEE. Trimming pared 6 bases from V and 3 bases from J, leaving 10 bases between. The CDR3 nucleotides read TGTGCCAGCAATGGGGGGAACAATCAGCCCCAGCATTTT. This translates into CASNGGNNQPQHF.

This chain joins TRBV9 and TRBJ2-7; TRBD2 is a possible D gene (5 bases). The CDR3 contains 15 residues. With 0 bases removed from V and 3 bases from J, the gap between germline ends came to 13 bases. The germline gives CDR1 SGDLS, CDR2 YYNGEE. CDR3 amino acids: CASSVASQLIYEQYF. CDR3 in DNA: TGTGCCAGCAGCGTAGCTAGCCAGCTTATCTACGAGCAGTACTTC.

This chain links TRBV27 with TRBJ2-6; unclear D gene. Trimming took off 10 bases at V and 3 bases at J, with 10 bases between the two ends. Per germline, CDR1 MNHEY and CDR2 SMNVEV (reference sequence). The CDR3 extends over 13 amino acids. The CDR3 reads CATRILGANVLTF. The CDR3, as DNA: TGTGCCACCAGAATACTTGGGGCCAACGTCCTGACTTTC.

The rearrangement uses TRBV9 and TRBJ1-5, with D unresolved. The CDR3 is 15 amino acids. V shed 0 bases and J shed 1 base, with 8 bases lying between them. Looked up from germline, CDR1 is SGDLS and CDR2 is YYNGEE. In DNA, the CDR3 is TGTGCCAGCAGCGTAGGAGTTTTGAGCAATCAGCCCCAGCATTTT. This codes for CASSVGVLSNQPQHF.

The chain uses TRBV11-3 and TRBJ2-3; tentatively, D is TRBD1 (7 bases). The CDR3 extends over 13 amino acids. V shed 4 bases and J shed 4 bases, with 9 bases lying between them. Germline V gives CDR1 SGHNT, CDR2 YENEEA. The DNA of the CDR3 is TGTGCCAGCAGCTCCAGGGGGGCAGATACGCAGTATTTT. Translating gives CASSSRGADTQYF.

The V gene is TRBV19, the J gene TRBJ2-1, with 8 bases that match TRBD2. The CDR3 length is 14 residues. Germline CDR1 reads LNHDA; CDR2 reads SQIVND (reference sequence). V shed 5 bases and J 8 bases; nucleotides not matched to a gene: 8. The CDR3 sequence is CASSGRSGTDEQFF. Written as DNA, the CDR3 is TGTGCCAGTAGTGGGCGTAGCGGGACGGATGAGCAGTTCTTC.

This clone was recorded a few times. The V call is TRBV4-1, the J call TRBJ2-1; 12 bases match TRBD2. This CDR3 has 17 residues. V lost 0 bases and J lost 5; bases outside the gene matches: 5. Germline CDR1 MGHRA, CDR2 YSYEKL. CDR3 nucleotide sequence: TGCGCCAGCAGCCAAGAACTTCTAGCGGGGGGGAACAATGAGCAGTTCTTC. Its protein is CASSQELLAGGNNEQFF.

The V call is TRBV7-6, the J call TRBJ1-2; no clear D. With 9 bases removed from V and 6 bases from J, the gap between germline ends came to 11 bases. There are 11 residues in the CDR3. From germline, CDR1 is SGHVS and CDR2 FNYEAQ. The CDR3 nucleotides are TGTGCCAGTTTCAGCCGGGATGGCTACACCTTC. It specifies CASFSRDGYTF.

The rearrangement links TRBV29-1 to TRBJ1-2, with TRBD1 matching 7 bases. This CDR3 has 15 residues. Germline trimming cut 0 bases from V and 3 bases from J; bases unmatched to any gene: 7. Germline CDR1 reads SQVTM; CDR2 reads ANQGSEA. CDR3 nucleotides: TGCAGCGTTGAAGATCCCATGACAGGGTACTATGGCTACACCTTC. This encodes CSVEDPMTGYYGYTF.

The V call is TRBV3-1 (or the pseudogene TRBV3-2), the J call TRBJ2-7, with 7 bases identical to TRBD2. CDR3 length: 14 amino acids. Germline V CDR1 and CDR2: LGHDT, YNNKEL (reference sequence). With V trimmed by 1 base and J by 12 bases, 12 bases remained unmatched. Written as DNA, the CDR3 is TGTGCCAGCAGCCAAGGGGGGGGTCATTATGACAGGTACTTC. Protein product: CASSQGGGHYDRYF.

This clone was counted a few times. The chain recombines TRBV12-3 or TRBV12-4 with TRBJ1-1; D unclear. V lost 7 bases, J lost 0 bases, and 9 bases lay in between. The CDR3 spans 13 residues. As DNA, the CDR3 is TGTGCCAGCACTACTTTTATGAACACTGAAGCTTTCTTT. Amino acids: CASTTFMNTEAFF.

This clone was observed a single time. The V call is TRBV3-1 (or the pseudogene TRBV3-2), the J call TRBJ2-7; D remains unclear. Trimming cost V 1 base and J 7 bases, with 11 bases left between them. Germline assignment: CDR1 LGHDT and CDR2 YNNKEL (reference sequence). CDR3 length: 13 amino acids. The CDR3 region is CASSQVFEAEQYF. DNA for the CDR3: TGTGCCAGCAGCCAAGTGTTTGAGGCGGAGCAGTACTTC.

The chain links TRBV15 to TRBJ2-7; 10 nucleotides agree with TRBD1. The J segment lost 0 bases and the V segment lost 2 bases, leaving 13 bases of the junction unmatched. The CDR3 has 19 residues. The V gene's germline CDR1 is LNHNV and CDR2 YYDKDF (reference sequence). The CDR3 region is CATSRRGQGQRQGSYEQYF. CDR3 bases: TGTGCCACCAGCAGAAGGGGACAGGGGCAACGGCAGGGCTCCTACGAGCAGTACTTC.